One sample yielded the 5 T cell receptor beta chains listed below, sequenced in a study of shared clonotypes between healthy human individuals. Sequenced by immunoSEQ multiplex PCR; TCRdb stores in-frame clones only, minus some. The sample includes 2,500,000 or so clones, 93% of them seen just once. The sequenced sample consisted of naive CD4+ T cells from PBMCs. The subset was: CD45RA+ positively selected. These TCRs come from a man between 18 and 35 years old in good health. Some clones in this sample may be carry-over from other donors' samples.

With regard to this clone: In the same sample, other DNA sequences code for this CDR3. J is TRBJ2-7 and V is TRBV5-1; D is undetermined. CDR3 size: 12 residues. Germline loops: CDR1 SGHRS, CDR2 YFSETQ. V was trimmed by 0 bases and J by 5 bases, leaving 6 bases between them. The CDR3 DNA reads as TGCGCCAGCAGCTTGGATTTCCACGAGCAGTACTTC. Amino acid sequence: CASSLDFHEQYF.

The V call is TRBV28, the J call TRBJ2-5; possible D gene TRBD1, 6 bases. The V gene's germline CDR1 is MDHEN and CDR2 SYDVKM. The V gene lost 6 bases and the J gene lost 5 bases, with 13 bases spanning the gap. The CDR3 sequence is 13 residues long. CDR3 amino acids: CASRDSSRETQYF. CDR3 DNA: TGTGCCAGCAGGGACAGTAGCCGGGAGACCCAGTACTTC. Complete variable domain (other parts from reference TRBV28 and TRBJ2-5): DVKVTQSSRYLVKRTGEKVFLECVQDMDHENMFWYRQDPGLGLRLIYFSYDVKMKEKGDIPEGYSVSREKKERFSLILESASTNQTSMYLCASRDSSRETQYFGPGTRLLVL.

The chain has TRBV5-1 and TRBJ2-1; 9 nucleotides align to TRBD2. The V gene's germline CDR1 is SGHRS and CDR2 YFSETQ. This CDR3 contains 16 residues. The J segment lost 6 bases and the V segment lost 3 bases, leaving 10 bases of the junction unmatched. CDR3 region: CASSWGIAGEGNEQFF. In DNA, the CDR3 is TGCGCCAGCAGCTGGGGGATAGCGGGAGAGGGCAATGAGCAGTTCTTC.

This clone was seen a single time. V and J are TRBV4-3 and TRBJ2-3; D perhaps matches TRBD1 (5 bases). CDR1 and CDR2 from the germline V gene are LGHNA and YSLEER. V lost 2 bases and J 2 bases, leaving 14 bases between the germline ends. This CDR3 is built from 16 residues. The CDR3 bases are TGCGCCAGCAGCCAATCAACCGGACACGCCACAGATACGCAGTATTTT. Its translation: CASSQSTGHATDTQYF.

The chain joins TRBV20-1 to TRBJ2-1; no definite D call. This CDR3 is 10 amino acids long. V dropped 7 bases and J dropped 2 bases, with 3 bases sitting between them. The germline CDR1 and CDR2 sequences are DFQATT and SNEGSKA (reference sequence). The chain's CDR3 is CSVPYNEQFF. The CDR3 DNA follows: TGCAGTGTTCCCTACAATGAGCAGTTCTTC.